This T cell receptor beta chain is from a study of control samples from healthy donors and cancer patients. Trimming took 3 bases from V and 2 from J, leaving 10 bases between them. The length of the CDR3 is 14 residues. Germline CDR1 LNHDA, CDR2 SQIVND (reference sequence). Method: immunoSEQ multiplex PCR; TCRdb's copy keeps in-frame clones and lacks some. The repertoire includes 110,000 to 150,000 clones, about 89% of them detected once, and 4.9% sits in the top ten. This receptor was taken from a man aged 30 to 39 in good health. The V and J genes are TRBV19 and TRBJ2-5; D gene ambiguous. Sequenced: blood. Here the CDR3 reads CASSMLLSQETQYF. The CDR3 DNA sequence: TGTGCCAGTAGTATGTTGCTCAGTCAAGAGACCCAGTACTTC.